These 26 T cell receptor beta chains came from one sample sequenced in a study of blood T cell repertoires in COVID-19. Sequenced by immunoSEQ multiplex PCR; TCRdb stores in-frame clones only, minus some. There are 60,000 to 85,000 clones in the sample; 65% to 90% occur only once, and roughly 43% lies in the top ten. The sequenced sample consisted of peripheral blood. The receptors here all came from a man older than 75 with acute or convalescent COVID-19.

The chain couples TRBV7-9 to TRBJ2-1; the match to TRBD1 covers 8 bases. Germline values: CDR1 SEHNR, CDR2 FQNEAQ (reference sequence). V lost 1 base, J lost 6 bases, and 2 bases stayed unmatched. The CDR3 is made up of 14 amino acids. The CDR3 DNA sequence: TGTGCCAGCAGCTTAGTACAGGGGGTCAATGAGCAGTTCTTC. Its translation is CASSLVQGVNEQFF.

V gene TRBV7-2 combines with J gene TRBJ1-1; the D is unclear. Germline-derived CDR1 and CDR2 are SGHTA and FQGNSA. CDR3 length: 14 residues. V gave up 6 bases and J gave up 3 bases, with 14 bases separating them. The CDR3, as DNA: TGTGCCAGCAGTACCTTACCCGGGGACACTGAAGCTTTCTTT. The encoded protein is CASSTLPGDTEAFF. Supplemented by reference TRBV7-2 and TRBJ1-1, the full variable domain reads GAGVSQSPSNKVTEKGKDVELRCDPISGHTALYWYRQSLGQGLEFLIYFQGNSAPDKSGLPSDRFSAERTGGSVSTLTIQRTQQEDSAVYLCASSTLPGDTEAFFGQGTRLTVV.

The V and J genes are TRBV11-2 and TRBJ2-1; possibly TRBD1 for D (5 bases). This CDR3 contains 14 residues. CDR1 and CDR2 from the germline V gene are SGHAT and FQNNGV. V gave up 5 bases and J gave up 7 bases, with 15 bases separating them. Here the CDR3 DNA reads TGTGCCAGCAGCCCCCACTTAGGGGCGAATGAGCAGTTCTTC. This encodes CASSPHLGANEQFF.

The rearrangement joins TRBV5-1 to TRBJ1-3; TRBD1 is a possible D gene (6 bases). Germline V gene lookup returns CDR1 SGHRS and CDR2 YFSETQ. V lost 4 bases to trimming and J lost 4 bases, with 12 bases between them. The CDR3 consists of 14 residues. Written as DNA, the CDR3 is TGCGCCAGCAGCCGAACAGGGAGCGGAAACACCATATATTTT. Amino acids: CASSRTGSGNTIYF.

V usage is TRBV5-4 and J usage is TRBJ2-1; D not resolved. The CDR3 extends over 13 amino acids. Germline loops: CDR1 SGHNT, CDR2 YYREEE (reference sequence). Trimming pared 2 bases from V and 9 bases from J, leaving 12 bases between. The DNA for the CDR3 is TGTGCCAGCAGCTTCGGGTCAGTCGTTGAGCAGTTCTTC. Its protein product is CASSFGSVVEQFF.

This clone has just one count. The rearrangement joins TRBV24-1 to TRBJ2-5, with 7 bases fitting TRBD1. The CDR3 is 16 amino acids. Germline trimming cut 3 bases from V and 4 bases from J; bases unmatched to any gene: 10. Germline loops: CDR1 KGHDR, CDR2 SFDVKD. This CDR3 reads CATSDPRGGLGETQYF. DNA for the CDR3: TGTGCCACCAGTGATCCACGAGGGGGCCTAGGAGAGACCCAGTACTTC.

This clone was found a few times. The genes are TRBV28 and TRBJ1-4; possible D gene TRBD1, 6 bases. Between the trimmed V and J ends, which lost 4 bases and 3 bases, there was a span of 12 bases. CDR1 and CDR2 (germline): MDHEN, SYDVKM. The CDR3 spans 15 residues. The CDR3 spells CASSWMGAANEKLFF. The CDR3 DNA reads TGTGCCAGCAGTTGGATGGGGGCGGCTAATGAAAAACTGTTTTTT.

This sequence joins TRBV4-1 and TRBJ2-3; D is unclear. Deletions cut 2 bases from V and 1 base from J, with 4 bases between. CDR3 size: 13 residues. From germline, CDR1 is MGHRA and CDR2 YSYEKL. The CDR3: CASSQPGTDTQYF. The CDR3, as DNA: TGCGCCAGCAGCCAACCCGGCACAGATACGCAGTATTTT.

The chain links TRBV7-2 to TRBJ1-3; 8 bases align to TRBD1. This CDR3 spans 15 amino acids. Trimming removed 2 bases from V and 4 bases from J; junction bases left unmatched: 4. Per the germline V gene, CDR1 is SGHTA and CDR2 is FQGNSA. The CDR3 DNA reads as TGTGCCAGCAGCTTACAGGGGGCGAAGGGAAACACCATATATTTT. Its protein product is CASSLQGAKGNTIYF.

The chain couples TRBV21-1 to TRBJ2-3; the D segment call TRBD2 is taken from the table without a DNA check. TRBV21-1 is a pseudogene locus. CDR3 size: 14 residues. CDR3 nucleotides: TGTGCCAGCCCTGGAGGACTAGTAGCAGATACGCAGTATTTT. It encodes CASPGGLVADTQYF.

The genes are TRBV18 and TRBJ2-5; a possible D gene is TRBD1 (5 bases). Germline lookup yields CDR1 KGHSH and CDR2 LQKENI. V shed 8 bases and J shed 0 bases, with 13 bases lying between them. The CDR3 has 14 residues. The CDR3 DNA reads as TGTGCCAGCCAAAATTCAGGGTACCAAGAGACCCAGTACTTC. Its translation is CASQNSGYQETQYF.

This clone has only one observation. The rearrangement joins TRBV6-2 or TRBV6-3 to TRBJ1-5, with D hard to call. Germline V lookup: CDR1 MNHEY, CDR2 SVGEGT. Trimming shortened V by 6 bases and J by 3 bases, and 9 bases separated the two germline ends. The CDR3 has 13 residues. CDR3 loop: CASSRPVNQPQHF. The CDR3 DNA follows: TGTGCCAGCAGCCGCCCGGTCAATCAGCCCCAGCATTTT.

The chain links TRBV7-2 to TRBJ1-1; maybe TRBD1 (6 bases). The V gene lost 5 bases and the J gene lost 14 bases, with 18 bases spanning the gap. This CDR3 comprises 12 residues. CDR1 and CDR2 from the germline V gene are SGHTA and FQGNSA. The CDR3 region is CASSIEDSRCFF. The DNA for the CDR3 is TGTGCCAGCAGCATAGAGGACAGCAGGTGCTTCTTT.

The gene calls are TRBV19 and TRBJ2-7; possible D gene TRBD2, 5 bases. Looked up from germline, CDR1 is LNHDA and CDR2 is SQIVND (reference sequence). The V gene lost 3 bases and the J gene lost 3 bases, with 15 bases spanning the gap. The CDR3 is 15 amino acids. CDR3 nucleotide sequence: TGTGCCAGTAGTATCCAATATAGCGACGACTACGAGCAGTACTTC. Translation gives CASSIQYSDDYEQYF.

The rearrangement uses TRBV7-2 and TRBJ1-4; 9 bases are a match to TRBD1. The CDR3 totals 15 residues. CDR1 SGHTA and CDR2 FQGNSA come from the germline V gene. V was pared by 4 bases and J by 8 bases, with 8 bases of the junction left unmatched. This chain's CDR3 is CASSSSGTGREKLFF. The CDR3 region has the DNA TGTGCCAGCAGCTCCTCCGGGACAGGGCGCGAAAAACTGTTTTTT.

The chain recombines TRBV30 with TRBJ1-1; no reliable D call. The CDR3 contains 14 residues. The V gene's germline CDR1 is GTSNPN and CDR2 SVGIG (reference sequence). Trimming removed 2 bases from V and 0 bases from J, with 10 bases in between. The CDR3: CAWSPGGVNTEAFF. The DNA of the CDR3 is TGTGCCTGGAGTCCCGGTGGAGTGAACACTGAAGCTTTCTTT.

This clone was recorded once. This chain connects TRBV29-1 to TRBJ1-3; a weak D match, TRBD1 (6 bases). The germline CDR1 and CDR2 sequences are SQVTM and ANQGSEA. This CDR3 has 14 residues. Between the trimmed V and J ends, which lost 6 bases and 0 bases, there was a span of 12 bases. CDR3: CSVSRGASGNTIYF. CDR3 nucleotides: TGCAGCGTATCTCGGGGGGCCTCTGGAAACACCATATATTTT.

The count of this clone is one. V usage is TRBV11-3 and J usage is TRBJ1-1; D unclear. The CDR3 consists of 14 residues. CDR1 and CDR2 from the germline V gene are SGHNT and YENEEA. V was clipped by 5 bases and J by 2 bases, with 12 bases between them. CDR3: CASSNGAVNTEAFF. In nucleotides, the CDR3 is TGTGCCAGCAGCAATGGAGCAGTAAACACTGAAGCTTTCTTT.

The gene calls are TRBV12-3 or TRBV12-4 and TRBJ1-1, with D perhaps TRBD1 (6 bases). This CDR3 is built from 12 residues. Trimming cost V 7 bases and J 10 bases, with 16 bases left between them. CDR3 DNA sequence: TGTGCCAGCACCTTAGAGGGAGGGGGAGCTTTCTTT. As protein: CASTLEGGGAFF.

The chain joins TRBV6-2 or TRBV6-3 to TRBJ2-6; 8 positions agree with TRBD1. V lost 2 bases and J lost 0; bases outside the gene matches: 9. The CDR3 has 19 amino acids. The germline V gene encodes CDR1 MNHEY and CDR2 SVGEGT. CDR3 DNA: TGTGCCAGCAGTTACGGGACCGGACAGGGACTCTCTGGGGCCAACGTCCTGACTTTC. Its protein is CASSYGTGQGLSGANVLTF.

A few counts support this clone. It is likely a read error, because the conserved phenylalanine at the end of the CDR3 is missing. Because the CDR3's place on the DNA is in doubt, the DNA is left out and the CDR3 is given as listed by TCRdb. This chain's CDR3 is CASSERTPTVVSRNLGI. This chain links TRBV2 with TRBJ1-1; the table names TRBD1, a call not compared with the DNA. The CDR3 spans 17 amino acids, including both terminal residues. Germline V gene lookup returns CDR1 SNHLY and CDR2 FYNNEI.

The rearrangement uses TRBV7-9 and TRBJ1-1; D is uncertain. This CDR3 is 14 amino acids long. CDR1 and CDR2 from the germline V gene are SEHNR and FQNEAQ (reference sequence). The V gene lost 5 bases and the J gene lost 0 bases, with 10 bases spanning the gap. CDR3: CASSAQTVNTEAFF. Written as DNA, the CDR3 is TGTGCCAGCAGCGCCCAAACGGTGAACACTGAAGCTTTCTTT.

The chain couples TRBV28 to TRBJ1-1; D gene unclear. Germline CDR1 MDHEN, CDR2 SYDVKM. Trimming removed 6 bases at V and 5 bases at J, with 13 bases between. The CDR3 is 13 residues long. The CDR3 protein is CASREGIGTEAFF. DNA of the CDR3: TGTGCCAGCAGAGAGGGAATAGGGACTGAAGCTTTCTTT.

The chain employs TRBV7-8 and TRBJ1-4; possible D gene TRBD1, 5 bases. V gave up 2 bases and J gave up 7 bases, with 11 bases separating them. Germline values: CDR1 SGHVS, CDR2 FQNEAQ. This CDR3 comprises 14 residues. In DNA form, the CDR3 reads TGTGCCAGCAGCTTATTGTGGGGGGGTGAAAAACTGTTTTTT. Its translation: CASSLLWGGEKLFF.

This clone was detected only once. Here the CDR3 reads CASSLGSKNIQYF. The CDR3 DNA sequence: TGTGCCAGCAGCTTAGGTAGTAAAAACATTCAGTACTTC. V is TRBV7-8 and J is TRBJ2-4; D remains unclear. The CDR3 sequence is 13 residues long. Trimming took off 1 base at V and 4 bases at J, with 5 bases between the two ends. Germline lookup yields CDR1 SGHVS and CDR2 FQNEAQ.

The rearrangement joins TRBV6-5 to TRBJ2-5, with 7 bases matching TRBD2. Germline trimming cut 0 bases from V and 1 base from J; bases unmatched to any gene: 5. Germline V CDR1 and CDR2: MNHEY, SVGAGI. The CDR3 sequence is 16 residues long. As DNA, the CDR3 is TGTGCCAGCAGTTACTCCTCCCGCGGGGGCCAAGAGACCCAGTACTTC. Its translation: CASSYSSRGGQETQYF.